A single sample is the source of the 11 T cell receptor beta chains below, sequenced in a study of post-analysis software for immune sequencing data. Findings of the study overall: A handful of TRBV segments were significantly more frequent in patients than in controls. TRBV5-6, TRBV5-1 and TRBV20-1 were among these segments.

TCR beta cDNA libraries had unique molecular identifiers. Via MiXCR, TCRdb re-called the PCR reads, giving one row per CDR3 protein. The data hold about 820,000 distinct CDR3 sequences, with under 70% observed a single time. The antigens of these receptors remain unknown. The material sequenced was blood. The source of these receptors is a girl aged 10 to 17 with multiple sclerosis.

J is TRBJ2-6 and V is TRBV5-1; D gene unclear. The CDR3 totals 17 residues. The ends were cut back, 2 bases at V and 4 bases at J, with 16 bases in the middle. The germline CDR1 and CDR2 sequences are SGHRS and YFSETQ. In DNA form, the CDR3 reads TGCGCCAGCAGCTTTGGCATTCTCAGCTCGGGGGCCAACGTCCTGACTTTC. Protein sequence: CASSFGILSSGANVLTF.

This CDR3 is CSATTGTSGNEKLFF. Here the CDR3 DNA reads TGCAGTGCTACCACGGGGACCTCGGGCAATGAAAAACTGTTTTTT. V usage is TRBV20-1 and J usage is TRBJ1-4; D is perhaps TRBD1 (5 bases). The germline gives CDR1 DFQATT, CDR2 SNEGSKA (reference sequence). V gave up 4 bases and J gave up 5 bases, with 17 bases separating them. This CDR3 is built from 15 residues.

The CDR3 DNA sequence: TGTGCCAGCAGCTTGGGACCGCTGACTAGCGGGAGGGGGATAAAGTACTTC. Protein: CASSLGPLTSGRGIKYF. The V and J genes are TRBV6-1 and TRBJ2-7; 14 nucleotides align to TRBD2. This CDR3 has 17 amino acids. The germline V gene has CDR1 MNHNS and CDR2 SASEGT. Unmatched junction bases numbered 18, after V lost 6 bases and J lost 11 bases.

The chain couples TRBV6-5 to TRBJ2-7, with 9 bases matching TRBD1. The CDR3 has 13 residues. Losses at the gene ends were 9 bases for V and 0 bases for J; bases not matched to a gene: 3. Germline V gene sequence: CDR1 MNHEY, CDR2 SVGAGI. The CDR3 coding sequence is TGTGCCAGTAAGGACAGGGGCTCCTACGAGCAGTACTTC. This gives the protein CASKDRGSYEQYF.

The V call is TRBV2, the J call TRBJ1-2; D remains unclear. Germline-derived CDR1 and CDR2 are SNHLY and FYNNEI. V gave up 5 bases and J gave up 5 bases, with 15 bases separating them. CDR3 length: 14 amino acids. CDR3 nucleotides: TGTGCCAGCAGTCGCCAGGAGAATCCATATGGCTACACCTTC. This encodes CASSRQENPYGYTF.

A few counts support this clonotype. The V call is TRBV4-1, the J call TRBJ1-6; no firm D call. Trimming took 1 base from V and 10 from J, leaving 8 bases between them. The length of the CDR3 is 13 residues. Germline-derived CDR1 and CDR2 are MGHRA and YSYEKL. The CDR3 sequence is CASSQVRESPLHF. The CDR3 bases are TGCGCCAGCAGCCAAGTGAGAGAGTCACCCCTCCACTTT.

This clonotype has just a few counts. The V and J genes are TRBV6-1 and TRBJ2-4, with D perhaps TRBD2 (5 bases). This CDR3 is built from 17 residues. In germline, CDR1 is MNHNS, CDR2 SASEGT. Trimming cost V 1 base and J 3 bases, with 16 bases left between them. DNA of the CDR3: TGTGCCAGCAGTGAAGGAGCACCCTTACGGGGCAAAAACATTCAGTACTTC. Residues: CASSEGAPLRGKNIQYF.

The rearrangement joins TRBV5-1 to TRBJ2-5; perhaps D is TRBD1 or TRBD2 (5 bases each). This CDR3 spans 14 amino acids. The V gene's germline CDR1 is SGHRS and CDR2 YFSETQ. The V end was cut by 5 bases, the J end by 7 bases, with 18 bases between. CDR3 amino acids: CASRVGTTVGTQYF. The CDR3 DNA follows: TGCGCCAGCAGGGTCGGGACGACGGTTGGGACCCAGTACTTC.

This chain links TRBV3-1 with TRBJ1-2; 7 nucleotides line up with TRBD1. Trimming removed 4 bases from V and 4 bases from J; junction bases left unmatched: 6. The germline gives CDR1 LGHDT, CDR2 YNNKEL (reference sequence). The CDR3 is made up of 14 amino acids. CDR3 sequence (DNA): TGTGCCAGCAGCCTCACAGGGGAGCTCTATGGCTACACCTTC. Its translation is CASSLTGELYGYTF.

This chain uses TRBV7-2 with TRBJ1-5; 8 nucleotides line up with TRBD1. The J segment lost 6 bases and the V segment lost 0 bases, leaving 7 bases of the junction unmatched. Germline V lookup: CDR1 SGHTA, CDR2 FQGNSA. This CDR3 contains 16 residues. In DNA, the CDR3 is TGTGCCAGCAGCTTAGCGCTGGGGCAGGGGGCTCAGCCCCAGCATTTT. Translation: CASSLALGQGAQPQHF. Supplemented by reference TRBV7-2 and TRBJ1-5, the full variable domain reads GAGVSQSPSNKVTEKGKDVELRCDPISGHTALYWYRQSLGQGLEFLIYFQGNSAPDKSGLPSDRFSAERTGGSVSTLTIQRTQQEDSAVYLCASSLALGQGAQPQHFGDGTRLSIL.

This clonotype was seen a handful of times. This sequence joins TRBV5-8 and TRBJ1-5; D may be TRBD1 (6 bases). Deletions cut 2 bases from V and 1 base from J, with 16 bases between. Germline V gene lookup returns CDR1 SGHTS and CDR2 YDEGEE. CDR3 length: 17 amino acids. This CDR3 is CASSLGQTPLSNQPQHF. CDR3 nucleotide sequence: TGTGCCAGCAGCTTAGGACAGACGCCGTTAAGCAATCAGCCCCAGCATTTT. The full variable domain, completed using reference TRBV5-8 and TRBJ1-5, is EAGVTQSPTHLIKTRGQQATLRCSPISGHTSVYWYQQALGLGLQFLLWYDEGEERNRGNFPPRFSGRQFPNYSSELNVNALELEDSALYLCASSLGQTPLSNQPQHFGDGTRLSIL.